The 6 T cell receptor beta chains below come from one sample, sequenced in a study of OX40 agonist ivuxolimab in advanced cancers. Assay: immunoSEQ multiplex PCR; the TCRdb copy retains only in-frame clones and omits some. This sample has about 98,000 clones, with 90% to 95% found just once. The specimen comprised CD4+ or CD8+ T cells sorted from blood, sampled in a trial of the OX40 agonist ivuxolimab. The receptors come from an adult with an advanced solid tumor such as melanoma, head and neck, liver or kidney cancer.

The genes are TRBV7-6 and TRBJ2-3; D remains ambiguous. The CDR3 is 14 residues long. V lost 0 bases and J 3 bases, leaving 7 bases between the germline ends. Germline V lookup: CDR1 SGHVS, CDR2 FNYEAQ. The CDR3 sequence: CASSLAGVTDTQYF. The CDR3 DNA sequence: TGTGCCAGCAGCTTAGCTGGAGTAACAGATACGCAGTATTTT.

V is TRBV11-2 and J is TRBJ2-7; TRBD2 agrees at 8 bases. The germline gives CDR1 SGHAT, CDR2 FQNNGV. The CDR3 covers 16 residues. The J segment lost 8 bases and the V segment lost 2 bases, leaving 14 bases of the junction unmatched. The CDR3: CASSLSYGAGESKQYV. The CDR3 coding sequence is TGTGCCAGCAGCTTATCCTACGGAGCGGGAGAATCTAAGCAGTACGTC.

The chain carries TRBV7-2 and TRBJ2-1; D unresolved. V was cut by 0 bases and J by 2 bases, with 11 bases left in between. The CDR3 runs to 16 residues. Germline CDR1 and CDR2: SGHTA and FQGNSA. CDR3: CASSLAILTAYNEQFF. The DNA for the CDR3 is TGTGCCAGCAGCTTAGCGATTCTAACCGCCTACAATGAGCAGTTCTTC. Supplemented by reference TRBV7-2 and TRBJ2-1, the full variable domain reads GAGVSQSPSNKVTEKGKDVELRCDPISGHTALYWYRQSLGQGLEFLIYFQGNSAPDKSGLPSDRFSAERTGGSVSTLTIQRTQQEDSAVYLCASSLAILTAYNEQFFGPGTRLTVL.

The J gene is TRBJ2-7, the V gene TRBV5-6; 7 positions agree with TRBD2. The CDR3 length is 14 residues. Per germline, CDR1 SGHDT and CDR2 YYEEEE. CDR3 coding DNA: TGTGCAGTTGTCGACGAGCCGCGGGAGAACGAGCAGTACGTC. Its translation: CAVVDEPRENEQYV.

The J gene is TRBJ2-4, the V gene TRBV11-3; 14 bases map to TRBD2. With V trimmed by 4 bases and J by 4 bases, 3 bases remained unmatched. Looked up from germline, CDR1 is SGHNT and CDR2 is YENEEA. The CDR3 loop spans 16 amino acids. CDR3 amino acids: CASSSGTSGRKNIQYF. CDR3 coding DNA: TGTGCCAGCAGCTCGGGGACTAGCGGGAGAAAAAACATTCAGTACTTC.

The chain is built from TRBV6-4 and TRBJ2-3, with 10 positions matching TRBD2. The CDR3 spans 13 residues. Germline V gene sequence: CDR1 MRHNA, CDR2 SNTAGT. J was trimmed by 5 bases and V by 4 bases; bases with no gene match: 0. CDR3: CASSGTSGDTQYF. The CDR3 bases are TGTGCCAGCAGTGGGACTAGCGGAGATACGCAGTATTTT.